These 31 T cell receptor beta chains were sequenced from one sample in a study of blood T cells in healthy people across ages (dated by TCRdb to the mid-2010s). Preparation of the library involved 5' RACE. Instrument used: Illumina HiSeq 2500. A second PCR of about 6 to 12 cycles was run with a J-beta primer mix and a sample-barcoded 5' primer. TCRdb reran the public reads through fastp at Q25 and MiXCR, keeping productive beta chains. Rows merge per CDR3 protein into single entries with the most common DNA and genes. This sample holds hundreds of thousands of distinct CDR3 sequences; roughly 26% were observed only once. The top ten constitute roughly 28% of the sample. Sequenced input: blood. Source of these receptors: a woman in her seventies in good health.

The rearrangement joins TRBV7-9 to TRBJ2-7; perhaps TRBD2 as D (6 bases). The ends were cut back, 5 bases at V and 0 bases at J, with 11 bases in the middle. This CDR3 region has 14 residues. CDR1 and CDR2 (germline): SEHNR, FQNEAQ (reference sequence). The CDR3 here is CASSVPTSSYEQYF. For the CDR3, the DNA is TGTGCCAGCAGCGTGCCGACTAGCTCCTACGAGCAGTACTTC.

The chain couples TRBV6-1 to TRBJ1-2; D is undetermined. V lost 6 bases and J lost 0, with 11 bases in between. Per germline, CDR1 MNHNS and CDR2 SASEGT. There are 14 residues in the CDR3. The CDR3 nucleotides are TGTGCCAGCAGGAGGGAGCCAACTAACTATGGCTACACCTTC. Its protein is CASRREPTNYGYTF.

This chain joins TRBV20-1 and TRBJ2-7, with no clear D. Trimming removed 5 bases at V and 1 base at J, with 18 bases between. CDR1 and CDR2 from the germline V gene are DFQATT and SNEGSKA (reference sequence). The CDR3 spans 15 residues. This CDR3 is CSASEAWLASYEQYF. Written as DNA, the CDR3 is TGCAGTGCTTCAGAGGCCTGGTTAGCTTCCTACGAGCAGTACTTC.

V is TRBV15 and J is TRBJ1-4, with a weak D call TRBD1 (6 bases). The ends were cut back, 1 base at V and 4 bases at J, with 10 bases in the middle. The CDR3 is 15 amino acids. Germline CDR1 reads LNHNV; CDR2 reads YYDKDF (reference sequence). The CDR3 region has the DNA TGTGCCACCAGCAGAGGTGGAGGGGGTAATGAAAAACTGTTTTTT. It translates to CATSRGGGGNEKLFF.

This clonotype was seen at least ten times. This chain uses TRBV14 with TRBJ2-5; TRBD2 is a possible D gene (5 bases). Germline V CDR1 and CDR2: SGHDN, FVKESK. This CDR3 is built from 15 residues. Trimming took off 4 bases at V and 2 bases at J, with 14 bases between the two ends. The CDR3 loop reads CASSRLGVGQETQYF. The DNA for the CDR3 is TGTGCCAGCAGCCGCCTCGGGGTAGGGCAAGAGACCCAGTACTTC.

This chain links TRBV5-1 with TRBJ2-1; 7 bases fit TRBD2. J gave up 0 bases and V 4 bases, and 7 bases lay outside the gene matches. The CDR3 loop spans 16 amino acids. Germline V CDR1 and CDR2: SGHRS, YFSETQ. The CDR3 bases are TGCGCCAGCAGCCCTCGCCTAGCGGACTCCTACAATGAGCAGTTCTTC. As protein: CASSPRLADSYNEQFF.

This clonotype appeared many times. V gene TRBV5-1 combines with J gene TRBJ2-5, with 9 positions matching TRBD2. The end of the DNA aligns better with TRBJ2-7, so the J call may be wrong. Per the germline V gene, CDR1 is SGHRS and CDR2 is YFSETQ. The CDR3 covers 14 residues. The CDR3 reads CASSLIAGVPEQYF. CDR3 coding DNA: TGCGCCAGCAGCTTGATAGCGGGAGTTCCCGAGCAGTACTTC.

This sequence joins TRBV29-1 and TRBJ1-1; no reliable D call. Trimming removed 6 bases from V and 1 base from J, with 9 bases in between. Germline V gene lookup returns CDR1 SQVTM and CDR2 ANQGSEA. The CDR3 has 12 residues. The CDR3 spells CSVRASNTEAFF. CDR3 bases: TGCAGCGTCCGGGCCTCGAACACTGAAGCTTTCTTT.

This clonotype came up a few times. J is TRBJ2-5 and V is TRBV3-1; TRBD1 might be the D (7 bases). Between the trimmed V and J ends, which lost 0 bases and 5 bases, there was a span of 19 bases. The CDR3 is 17 amino acids. CDR1 is LGHDT, CDR2 YNNKEL, per germline (reference sequence). CDR3 protein: CASSQDRAYPGGETQYF. CDR3 nucleotides: TGTGCCAGCAGCCAAGATCGGGCCTATCCAGGGGGGGAGACCCAGTACTTC.

This clonotype has more than one count but fewer than ten. One end of the junction fails to match germline, which may point to a read error. The chain has TRBV7-9 and TRBJ1-6; D ambiguous. The CDR3 loop spans 16 amino acids. CDR1 SEHNR and CDR2 FQNEAQ come from the germline V gene (reference sequence). Written as DNA, the CDR3 is TGTACCAGCAGCCCGAAGATACCGGCCGAGAATTCACCCCTCCACTTT. The encoded protein is CTSSPKIPAENSPLHF.

This clonotype was detected only once. One end of the junction fails to match germline, which may point to a read error. The chain recombines TRBV6-6 with TRBJ1-4, with 7 bases fitting TRBD1. From germline, CDR1 is MNHNY and CDR2 SVGAGI (reference sequence). There are 17 residues in the CDR3. CDR3 bases: TGTGCCAGCAGTTCGCGGGGACAGCAGGCAACTAATGAAAAACTGTTCTTT. Amino acid sequence: CASSSRGQQATNEKLFF.

Only a few counts were recorded for this clonotype. The chain links TRBV20-1 to TRBJ2-1; D possibly corresponds to TRBD1 (5 bases). Germline CDR1 DFQATT, CDR2 SNEGSKA (reference sequence). The CDR3 consists of 16 residues. The V gene lost 3 bases and the J gene lost 2 bases, with 17 bases spanning the gap. The CDR3 DNA reads TGCAGTGCTAGCAATCGAAAGGGGTTGACCTACAATGAGCAGTTCTTC. It is translated as CSASNRKGLTYNEQFF.

This chain links TRBV6-1 with TRBJ1-4, with unresolved D. The length of the CDR3 is 13 residues. In germline, CDR1 is MNHNS, CDR2 SASEGT. Trimming took off 6 bases at V and 4 bases at J, with 9 bases between the two ends. CDR3 residues: CASRGSGNEKLFF. The CDR3 coding sequence is TGTGCCAGCAGAGGATCGGGTAATGAAAAACTGTTTTTT.

V usage is TRBV4-1 and J usage is TRBJ2-4; maybe TRBD2 (5 bases). This CDR3 spans 16 amino acids. The V gene lost 0 bases and the J gene lost 0 bases, with 9 bases spanning the gap. The germline gives CDR1 MGHRA, CDR2 YSYEKL. CDR3 in amino acids: CASSQDGAGAKNIQYF. Here the CDR3 DNA reads TGCGCCAGCAGCCAAGACGGTGCGGGAGCCAAAAACATTCAGTACTTC.

V and J are TRBV29-1 and TRBJ2-5; possible D gene TRBD1, 6 bases. The CDR3 covers 13 residues. The V end lost 5 bases, the J end lost 5 bases, and 15 bases lay between the germline ends. Per germline, CDR1 SQVTM and CDR2 ANQGSEA. The CDR3 coding sequence is TGCAGCGTTCGGACGACCCAGGGGGAGACCCAGTACTTC. Encoded protein: CSVRTTQGETQYF.

The chain uses TRBV4-3 and TRBJ2-5; D uncertain. Germline V gives CDR1 LGHNA, CDR2 YSLEER. V was trimmed by 2 bases and J by 2 bases, leaving 9 bases between them. This CDR3 has 14 amino acids. The CDR3 protein is CASSQRLQQETQYF. DNA of the CDR3: TGCGCCAGCAGCCAAAGGCTCCAGCAAGAGACCCAGTACTTC.

A few counts support this clonotype. The DNA for the CDR3 is TGTGCCAGCAGCCCGAGCGGGAGGGTAGAGACCCAGTACTTC. This gives the protein CASSPSGRVETQYF. The chain recombines TRBV3-1 with TRBJ2-5; 10 bases are shared with TRBD2. The CDR3 extends over 14 amino acids. In germline, CDR1 is LGHDT, CDR2 YNNKEL (reference sequence). The ends lost 4 bases at V and 4 bases at J; junction bases unmatched: 3.

This clonotype was detected ten times or more. V usage is TRBV28 and J usage is TRBJ2-7, with 9 bases identical to TRBD1. This CDR3 is 15 amino acids long. Germline V gene lookup returns CDR1 MDHEN and CDR2 SYDVKM. J was trimmed by 1 base and V by 5 bases; bases with no gene match: 6. The CDR3 bases are TGTGCCAGCAGTCCCCTCGGACAGGGGTCCTACGAGCAGTACTTC. It encodes CASSPLGQGSYEQYF.

The chain joins TRBV2 to TRBJ2-5; 8 nucleotides agree with TRBD2. The tail of the sequence fits TRBJ2-1 better, so the J call may be wrong. In germline, CDR1 is SNHLY, CDR2 FYNNEI. The length of the CDR3 is 15 residues. CDR3 nucleotide sequence: TGTGCCAGCAGTGAAGGGGGACTAGGAGGACTAGAGCAGTTCTTC. Translation: CASSEGGLGGLEQFF.

This clonotype occurred a few times. The V gene is TRBV28, the J gene TRBJ1-5; no firm D call. In germline, CDR1 is MDHEN, CDR2 SYDVKM. V dropped 3 bases and J dropped 0 bases, with 9 bases sitting between them. CDR3 length equals 15 residues. In DNA form, the CDR3 reads TGTGCCAGCAGTTTTCGGTTTTATAGCAATCAGCCCCAGCATTTT. It is translated as CASSFRFYSNQPQHF.

This clonotype was detected only a few times. The chain carries TRBV10-3 and TRBJ1-2; D not resolved. The CDR3 contains 13 residues. Germline CDR1 ENHRY, CDR2 SYGVKD. The V and J ends lost 6 bases and 5 bases respectively, with 13 bases between them. In nucleotides, the CDR3 is TGTGCCATCAGCCCCCATCAAAGGTATGGCTACACCTTC. This encodes CAISPHQRYGYTF.

The CDR3 DNA is TGCAGCGTTGACACGTTGGAAAGCGCCTATGGCTACACCTTC. It yields the protein CSVDTLESAYGYTF. J is TRBJ1-2 and V is TRBV29-1; no reliable D call. Deletions cut 3 bases from V and 4 bases from J, with 15 bases between. CDR3 length: 14 amino acids. Germline values: CDR1 SQVTM, CDR2 ANQGSEA.

This clonotype came up a few times. The chain combines TRBV20-1 with TRBJ2-7, with D possibly being TRBD1 (5 bases). Germline V gene lookup returns CDR1 DFQATT and CDR2 SNEGSKA (reference sequence). This CDR3 is 11 amino acids long. V dropped 3 bases and J dropped 6 bases, with 9 bases sitting between them. CDR3: CSASGGAEQYF. The CDR3, as DNA: TGCAGTGCTAGCGGTGGGGCCGAGCAGTACTTC.

This sequence joins TRBV12-3 or TRBV12-4 and TRBJ2-5; 16 bases match TRBD2. This CDR3 is built from 16 residues. The trim removed 6 bases at V and 1 base at J, leaving 2 bases unmatched. This CDR3 is CASRGTSGRAQETQYF. As DNA, the CDR3 is TGTGCCAGCAGGGGGACTAGCGGGAGGGCCCAAGAGACCCAGTACTTC.

The chain is built from TRBV5-1 and TRBJ1-1; unclear D gene. The V and J ends lost 4 bases and 7 bases respectively, with 17 bases between them. Germline V gene data show CDR1 as SGHRS and CDR2 as YFSETQ. The CDR3 runs 14 residues. In DNA form, the CDR3 reads TGCGCCAGCAGCCCGTGGGCAGGAGAATTTGAAGCTTTCTTT. Protein product: CASSPWAGEFEAFF.

This clonotype appeared a few times. The chain has TRBV6-1 and TRBJ1-1, with 8 bases aligning to TRBD1. The germline gives CDR1 MNHNS, CDR2 SASEGT. V was clipped by 8 bases and J by 4 bases; unmatched bases: 15. This CDR3 contains 16 residues. CDR3 coding DNA: TGTGCCAGCTCACGACAGGGGCGAATAGGGAGCACTGAAGCTTTCTTT. Residues: CASSRQGRIGSTEAFF.

This clonotype appeared a few times. This chain uses TRBV18 with TRBJ2-3; no firm D call. Trimming cost V 2 bases and J 2 bases, with 8 bases left between them. The CDR3 totals 14 residues. CDR1 KGHSH and CDR2 LQKENI come from the germline V gene. The CDR3, as DNA: TGTGCCAGCTCACCAGCCGTAGACACAGATACGCAGTATTTT. Translated, it gives CASSPAVDTDTQYF.

V gene TRBV5-4 combines with J gene TRBJ2-1; D gene ambiguous. Between the trimmed V and J ends, which lost 4 bases and 0 bases, there was a span of 14 bases. Germline assignment: CDR1 SGHNT and CDR2 YYREEE (reference sequence). The CDR3 totals 16 residues. The CDR3 here is CASSSQPESSYNEQFF. DNA of the CDR3: TGTGCCAGCAGCAGTCAACCAGAGAGCTCCTACAATGAGCAGTTCTTC.

The chain links TRBV3-1 to TRBJ1-6; no reliable D call. CDR3 size: 13 residues. V was pared by 2 bases and J by 7 bases, with 6 bases between. CDR1 is LGHDT and CDR2 is YNNKEL in the germline V gene (reference sequence). CDR3: CASSQIDNSPLHF. Here the CDR3 DNA reads TGTGCCAGCAGCCAAATAGACAATTCACCCCTCCACTTT.

In its sample, this clonotype was seen many times. The V and J genes are TRBV5-1 and TRBJ2-1; the D gene is possibly TRBD1 (5 bases). Germline CDR1 SGHRS, CDR2 YFSETQ. V was trimmed by 0 bases and J by 4 bases, leaving 11 bases between them. The CDR3 totals 15 residues. Written as DNA, the CDR3 is TGCGCCAGCAGCTTGGAGGGGCAGCAATACAATGAGCAGTTCTTC. Amino acids: CASSLEGQQYNEQFF.

This clonotype occurred many times. The rearrangement uses TRBV7-3 and TRBJ2-2, with D possibly being TRBD2 (5 bases). This CDR3 is 13 amino acids long. Germline V gene sequence: CDR1 SGHTA, CDR2 FQGTGA. Trimming pared 1 base from V and 6 bases from J, leaving 6 bases between. The CDR3 loop is CASSLRESGELFF. The CDR3 nucleotides are TGTGCCAGCAGCTTAAGGGAGTCCGGGGAGCTGTTTTTT. The entire variable domain, with the rest obtained from reference TRBV7-3 and TRBJ2-2, is as follows: GAGVSQTPSNKVTEKGKYVELRCDPISGHTALYWYRQSLGQGPEFLIYFQGTGAADDSGLPNDRFFAVRPEGSVSTLKIQRTERGDSAVYLCASSLRESGELFFGEGSRLTVL.